The 24 T cell receptor beta chains presented below share a single source sample, sequenced in a study of shared clonotypes between healthy human individuals (TCRdb year 2020). The library was built by means of the immunoSEQ multiplex PCR assay. The table comes from immuneACCESS by way of TCRdb, which keeps in-frame sequences with V and J called. Part of the clones is missing from these tables; in studies checked, under half for an unresolved V gene and the rest for unknown reasons. The sample records about 580,000 clones, roughly 98% of which are singletons. The ten largest clonotypes hold 0.25% to 0.35% of the sample. CD8 naive samples were obtained by positive selection for CCR7 among CD45RO-negative cells, yielding a CD45RA+CCR7+ population from which TemRA cells were excluded. The sequenced sample was naive CD8+ T cells sorted from blood. The label giving this sample's cell subset or site can be read as: CD45RA+CCR7+. These receptors originate from a man aged 25 to 40 in good health.

This chain joins TRBV13 and TRBJ2-1; D is undetermined. Trimming cost V 0 bases and J 8 bases, with 11 bases left between them. CDR1 is PRHDT, CDR2 FYEKMQ, per germline (reference sequence). This CDR3 is built from 14 residues. The CDR3 coding sequence is TGTGCCAGCAGCTTAGGGATTCGTCACGATGAGCAGTTCTTC. It specifies CASSLGIRHDEQFF.

The V call is TRBV7-9, the J call TRBJ1-1, with a tentative D call TRBD1 (6 bases). Germline assignment: CDR1 SEHNR and CDR2 FQNEAQ (reference sequence). V lost 5 bases, J lost 0 bases, and 19 bases lay in between. The CDR3 consists of 17 residues. Here the CDR3 DNA reads TGTGCCAGCAGCCCGACAGGCCGGACCTTTATGAACACTGAAGCTTTCTTT. It specifies CASSPTGRTFMNTEAFF.

This sequence joins TRBV19 and TRBJ1-1; tentatively, D is TRBD1 (5 bases). The CDR3 runs 15 residues. V was clipped by 8 bases and J by 2 bases, with 18 bases between them. The germline V gene has CDR1 LNHDA and CDR2 SQIVND (reference sequence). The CDR3 protein is CASSDSPSENTEAFF. Here the CDR3 DNA reads TGTGCCAGTTCAGACAGTCCGTCGGAAAACACTGAAGCTTTCTTT.

This chain uses TRBV15 with TRBJ1-4, with D hard to call. Trimming removed 0 bases from V and 8 bases from J, with 13 bases in between. This CDR3 has 15 amino acids. CDR1 LNHNV and CDR2 YYDKDF come from the germline V gene (reference sequence). CDR3: CATSRDPLGGEKLFF. CDR3 DNA: TGTGCCACCAGCAGAGATCCGCTAGGAGGGGAAAAACTGTTTTTT. The whole variable domain, remainder taken from reference TRBV15 and TRBJ1-4, is DAMVIQNPRYQVTQFGKPVTLSCSQTLNHNVMYWYQQKSSQAPKLLFHYYDKDFNNEADTPDNFQSRRPNTSFCFLDIRSPGLGDTAMYLCATSRDPLGGEKLFFGSGTQLSVL.

The chain has TRBV25-1 and TRBJ1-2; D gene unclear. The CDR3 is made up of 13 amino acids. The germline V gene encodes CDR1 MGHDK and CDR2 SYGVNS. The V end lost 2 bases, the J end lost 3 bases, and 7 bases lay between the germline ends. Here the CDR3 DNA reads TGTGCCAGCAGTGAAGGCTCTTACTATGGCTACACCTTC. Its protein is CASSEGSYYGYTF.

The chain joins TRBV7-9 to TRBJ2-1; 8 positions match TRBD2. Germline values: CDR1 SEHNR, CDR2 FQNEAQ (reference sequence). This CDR3 contains 15 residues. V shed 5 bases and J 10 bases; nucleotides not matched to a gene: 13. This CDR3 reads CASSRRGKREYEQFF. The CDR3, as DNA: TGTGCCAGCAGCCGACGGGGTAAGCGGGAGTACGAGCAGTTCTTC.

On this clone itself: This CDR3 is also generated by other DNA sequences in the sample. The gene calls are TRBV5-6 and TRBJ2-3; D is unresolved. Germline CDR1 reads SGHDT; CDR2 reads YYEEEE. The CDR3 covers 11 residues. Trimming shortened V by 2 bases and J by 5 bases, and 3 bases separated the two germline ends. The DNA for the CDR3 is TGTGCCAGCAGCTTAGTAGATACGCAGTATTTT. The encoded protein is CASSLVDTQYF.

The gene calls are TRBV5-1 and TRBJ2-3; D call uncertain. CDR3 length: 15 amino acids. In germline, CDR1 is SGHRS, CDR2 YFSETQ. With 0 bases removed from V and 0 bases from J, the gap between germline ends came to 8 bases. Written as DNA, the CDR3 is TGCGCCAGCAGCTTGGTGGCGGAAAGCACAGATACGCAGTATTTT. Its translation is CASSLVAESTDTQYF.

CDR3 nucleotides: TGTGCCAGCAGTTTAACCCTGGACAGTAATCAGCCCCAGCATTTT. Its translation: CASSLTLDSNQPQHF. The chain has TRBV27 and TRBJ1-5; possible D gene TRBD1, 6 bases. CDR1 and CDR2 (germline): MNHEY, SMNVEV (reference sequence). This CDR3 region has 15 residues. V lost 2 bases and J lost 4, with 12 bases in between.

This chain uses TRBV9 with TRBJ2-1; 8 positions agree with TRBD2. Per germline, CDR1 SGDLS and CDR2 YYNGEE. The CDR3 contains 14 residues. V shed 6 bases, J shed 8 bases, and the junction held 10 bases outside the gene matches. This CDR3 is CASTPTSVLHEQFF. CDR3 coding DNA: TGTGCCAGCACCCCGACTAGCGTTTTACATGAGCAGTTCTTC.

The rearrangement links TRBV27 to TRBJ2-5; 9 positions match TRBD1. V was pared by 5 bases and J by 5 bases, with 12 bases of the junction left unmatched. Germline lookup yields CDR1 MNHEY and CDR2 SMNVEV (reference sequence). The CDR3 covers 16 residues. The CDR3 protein is CASSPLGTGFLETQYF. The CDR3 bases are TGTGCCAGCAGTCCTTTAGGGACAGGGTTTTTGGAGACCCAGTACTTC.

V gene TRBV6-5 combines with J gene TRBJ2-7, with D tentatively TRBD2 (6 bases). V lost 1 base and J 2 bases, leaving 9 bases between the germline ends. The CDR3 sequence is 14 residues long. CDR1 is MNHEY, CDR2 SVGAGI, per germline. The CDR3 region has the DNA TGTGCCAGCAGTTACTATGCGGGGCCCTACGAGCAGTACTTC. It specifies CASSYYAGPYEQYF.

The chain uses TRBV29-1 and TRBJ2-7, with TRBD2 as a possible D gene (6 bases). The V gene lost 8 bases and the J gene lost 2 bases, with 19 bases spanning the gap. The germline CDR1 and CDR2 sequences are SQVTM and ANQGSEA. This CDR3 is built from 14 residues. The CDR3 protein is CSFAGPSATYEQYF. CDR3 DNA sequence: TGCAGCTTTGCAGGGCCTAGCGCCACCTACGAGCAGTACTTC.

The V gene is TRBV4-3, the J gene TRBJ2-1; D might be TRBD2 (6 bases). V lost 0 bases to trimming and J lost 4 bases, with 13 bases between them. Germline V gene sequence: CDR1 LGHNA, CDR2 YSLEER. This CDR3 spans 16 amino acids. The CDR3 coding sequence is TGCGCCAGCAGCCAAGAGCGGGGAGGCCCATACAATGAGCAGTTCTTC. Translation: CASSQERGGPYNEQFF.

The genes are TRBV4-1 and TRBJ2-1; D possibly corresponds to TRBD2 (6 bases). From germline, CDR1 is MGHRA and CDR2 YSYEKL. The V end lost 0 bases, the J end lost 6 bases, and 15 bases lay between the germline ends. The CDR3 runs 16 residues. DNA of the CDR3: TGCGCCAGCAGCCAAGAAGGGCTAGCGAAACGCAATGAGCAGTTCTTC. The encoded protein is CASSQEGLAKRNEQFF.

Concerning this clone: The sample holds other DNA sequences that translate to the same CDR3. The CDR3 DNA reads TGTGCCAGCAGTTTAGGGACGGAATACAATGAGCAGTTCTTC. Residues: CASSLGTEYNEQFF. V gene TRBV27 combines with J gene TRBJ2-1; D possibly matches TRBD1 or TRBD2 (5 bases each). CDR3 size: 14 residues. The germline V gene has CDR1 MNHEY and CDR2 SMNVEV (reference sequence). The germline V and J ends were trimmed by 2 bases and 4 bases, with 9 bases remaining between them.

The chain uses TRBV4-1 and TRBJ1-4; D may be TRBD1 (5 bases). CDR1 is MGHRA and CDR2 is YSYEKL in the germline V gene. The V end lost 4 bases, the J end lost 4 bases, and 13 bases lay between the germline ends. The CDR3 has 15 residues. As DNA, the CDR3 is TGCGCCAGCAGCCTTCTCCGGGGACTTAATGAAAAACTGTTTTTT. The encoded protein is CASSLLRGLNEKLFF.

The V and J genes are TRBV29-1 and TRBJ2-2; 8 bases align to TRBD1. Germline CDR1 reads SQVTM; CDR2 reads ANQGSEA. The V gene end was trimmed by 6 bases and the J gene end by 7 bases; junction bases not matched to a gene: 13. CDR3 length: 15 amino acids. CDR3 residues: CSVGTGSTSRGELFF. CDR3 in DNA: TGCAGCGTGGGGACAGGATCCACGTCGCGCGGGGAGCTGTTTTTT.

The CDR3 loop reads CASSLYQGGVLGYTF. The CDR3 DNA reads as TGTGCCAGCAGTTTATACCAGGGAGGGGTTTTGGGCTACACCTTC. The chain recombines TRBV27 with TRBJ1-2, with D possibly TRBD1 on 5 matching bases. Trimming cost V 1 base and J 8 bases, with 17 bases left between them. Germline-derived CDR1 and CDR2 are MNHEY and SMNVEV (reference sequence). The CDR3 is 15 amino acids.

Details on this clone: A much larger clone lies a single base off, so this may be a read error. The identical CDR3 is also encoded by other nucleotide sequences in the sample. This chain joins TRBV30 and TRBJ2-7, with D unclear. This CDR3 is built from 11 residues. V gave up 5 bases and J gave up 7 bases, with 12 bases separating them. Germline V gene lookup returns CDR1 GTSNPN and CDR2 SVGIG (reference sequence). As DNA, the CDR3 is TGTGCCTGGGCCGGAGAGTATGAGCAGTACTTC. This translates into CAWAGEYEQYF.

The J gene is TRBJ1-1, the V gene TRBV19, with D maybe TRBD1 (5 bases). Germline-derived CDR1 and CDR2 are LNHDA and SQIVND (reference sequence). This CDR3 is 15 amino acids long. V was pared by 3 bases and J by 2 bases, with 13 bases between. CDR3 bases: TGTGCCAGTAGTATGCCGGTTACAGGTAACACTGAAGCTTTCTTT. This gives the protein CASSMPVTGNTEAFF.

The chain joins TRBV11-3 to TRBJ2-2; D is uncertain. The germline CDR1 and CDR2 sequences are SGHNT and YENEEA. The length of the CDR3 is 14 residues. Trimming left V 5 bases short and J 1 base short, with 8 bases between. CDR3 in amino acids: CASSDHRNTGELFF. In DNA, the CDR3 is TGTGCCAGCAGCGACCACAGGAACACCGGGGAGCTGTTTTTT.

V gene TRBV10-2 combines with J gene TRBJ2-7; 10 bases align to TRBD1. The trim removed 6 bases at V and 2 bases at J, leaving 4 bases unmatched. CDR3 length equals 14 residues. Germline V gene lookup returns CDR1 WSHSY and CDR2 SAAADI. CDR3 sequence reads: CASRGTGVPYEQYF. For the CDR3, the DNA is TGCGCCAGCAGGGGGACAGGGGTGCCCTACGAGCAGTACTTC.

The chain carries TRBV27 and TRBJ1-5, with D unresolved. With 2 bases removed from V and 10 bases from J, the gap between germline ends came to 12 bases. The CDR3 is 13 amino acids. The germline CDR1 and CDR2 sequences are MNHEY and SMNVEV (reference sequence). The CDR3 nucleotides read TGTGCCAGCAGTTTAATGGGGAATTTACCCCAGCATTTT. Its translation: CASSLMGNLPQHF.